This passage covers 6 T cell receptor beta chains from one sample sequenced in a study of cytomegalovirus exposure and HLA in healthy donors. The PCR ran on 60 Vbeta and 13 Jbeta primers. Here immunoSEQ multiplex PCR was the method, and the copy in TCRdb shows in-frame clones only, minus some. Among under 150,000 clones listed, 60% to 85% were seen once. Sequencing was carried out using PBMCs. These receptors were obtained from a male donor in good health and CMV-seropositive.

In this sample, this clone turned up once. The chain combines TRBV11-1 with TRBJ2-1, with TRBD2 identical over 13 bases. Looked up from germline, CDR1 is SGHAT and CDR2 is FQDESV (reference sequence). CDR3 length equals 15 residues. Trimming cost V 5 bases and J 5 bases; bases outside gene matches: 3. In DNA, the CDR3 is TGTGCCAGCAGCCGACTAGCGGGAGGTAACAATGAGCAGTTCTTC. It is translated as CASSRLAGGNNEQFF.

This clone was picked up one time. The rearrangement links TRBV6-1 to TRBJ2-7; no reliable D call. Germline assignment: CDR1 MNHNS and CDR2 SASEGT. The CDR3 covers 13 residues. Trimming removed 5 bases from V and 3 bases from J, with 11 bases in between. The CDR3 spells CASSSDTYYEQYF. CDR3 nucleotides: TGTGCCAGCAGTTCCGATACATACTACGAGCAGTACTTC.

This chain joins TRBV27 and TRBJ2-2; D gene ambiguous. Germline lookup yields CDR1 MNHEY and CDR2 SMNVEV (reference sequence). Deletions cut 5 bases from V and 1 base from J, with 5 bases between. CDR3 length equals 13 residues. CDR3 bases: TGTGCCAGCAGTCCCATGAACACCGGGGAGCTGTTTTTT. Translated: CASSPMNTGELFF.

The table lists this clone with a count of one. The chain carries TRBV7-2 and TRBJ2-7; 14 bases line up with TRBD2. CDR1 and CDR2 from the germline V gene are SGHTA and FQGNSA. J was trimmed by 7 bases and V by 5 bases; bases with no gene match: 10. CDR3 length equals 16 residues. The CDR3 spells CASSPGLAGGRLEQYF. For the CDR3, the DNA is TGTGCCAGCAGCCCCGGACTAGCGGGGGGTCGTCTGGAGCAGTACTTC.

This sequence joins TRBV9 and TRBJ2-1, with TRBD2 matching 9 bases. V shed 2 bases, J shed 4 bases, and the junction held 4 bases outside the gene matches. Germline V lookup: CDR1 SGDLS, CDR2 YYNGEE. The CDR3 spans 15 residues. CDR3 region: CASSVRLAEYNEQFF. The CDR3 DNA sequence: TGTGCCAGCAGCGTTAGACTAGCGGAATACAATGAGCAGTTCTTC.

This rearrangement joins TRBV10-2 to TRBJ2-5; no definite D call. The J call may be in error: the DNA end matches TRBJ2-7 better. CDR1 is WSHSY, CDR2 SAAADI, per germline. The CDR3 is 12 amino acids. The CDR3 is CASKGGTYEQYF. The DNA for the CDR3 is TGCGCCAGCAAAGGCGGAACCTACGAGCAGTACTTC.